A single sample gave rise to the 7 T cell receptor beta chains below, sequenced in a study of CD8+ T cells in alopecia areata. RNA was isolated and reverse transcribed to cDNA, the sequencing template. Using immunoSEQ multiplex PCR, the repertoire was profiled, and TCRdb retains in-frame clones only, with some absent. The sample lists about 14,000 clones; 55% to 70% were seen once. Those with alopecia areata gave lesional scalp punch biopsies and peripheral blood. Sequenced material: skin, taken at week 0. Every receptor here comes from a human donor with alopecia areata.

The chain combines TRBV2 with TRBJ1-1; 9 bases match TRBD1. Germline-derived CDR1 and CDR2 are SNHLY and FYNNEI. The J segment lost 5 bases and the V segment lost 11 bases, leaving 9 bases of the junction unmatched. The CDR3 runs to 13 residues. The CDR3 region has the DNA TGTGCCCGTACCAGGGGACAGGGAACTGAAGCTTTCTTT. It codes for CARTRGQGTEAFF.

The chain is built from TRBV5-1 and TRBJ1-1, with 7 nucleotides matching TRBD1. Germline CDR1 is SGHRS and CDR2 is YFSETQ. This CDR3 is built from 15 residues. J was trimmed by 3 bases and V by 5 bases; bases with no gene match: 10. CDR3: CASRPFSGTDTEAFF. In DNA, the CDR3 is TGCGCCAGCAGGCCCTTTTCTGGGACAGACACTGAAGCTTTCTTT.

This clone was detected only once. The J gene is TRBJ2-3, the V gene TRBV29-1; D may be TRBD2 (6 bases). CDR3 length: 14 residues. Germline values: CDR1 SQVTM, CDR2 ANQGSEA. Trimming stripped 7 bases from V and 4 bases from J, with 18 bases between. The CDR3 region is CSARGTLRSDTQYF. For the CDR3, the DNA is TGCAGCGCCCGAGGGACTTTACGCTCAGATACGCAGTATTTT.

The chain joins TRBV18 to TRBJ1-1; 8 bases agree with TRBD1. Trimming cost V 1 base and J 4 bases; bases outside gene matches: 5. Germline V gene data show CDR1 as KGHSH and CDR2 as LQKENI. This CDR3 spans 15 amino acids. CDR3 sequence reads: CASSPLGGTGTEAFF. Here the CDR3 DNA reads TGTGCCAGCTCACCACTTGGCGGGACAGGCACTGAAGCTTTCTTT.

The chain couples TRBV28 to TRBJ1-5; D is uncertain. Trimming removed 5 bases from V and 3 bases from J, with 14 bases in between. The V gene's germline CDR1 is MDHEN and CDR2 SYDVKM. This CDR3 has 15 amino acids. In nucleotides, the CDR3 is TGTGCCAGCAGTCCAACAGTGATTGCCAATCAGCCCCAGCATTTT. This codes for CASSPTVIANQPQHF.

The chain links TRBV28 to TRBJ2-4; D ambiguous. Germline CDR1 is MDHEN and CDR2 is SYDVKM. The germline V and J ends were trimmed by 5 bases and 1 base, with 12 bases remaining between them. The CDR3 length is 15 residues. CDR3 residues: CASSGPTQAKNIQYF. The CDR3 DNA reads as TGTGCCAGCAGTGGACCTACCCAGGCCAAAAACATTCAGTACTTC.

The genes are TRBV4-2 and TRBJ2-6, with D perhaps assigned TRBD1 or TRBD2 (5 bases each). The CDR3 totals 18 residues. CDR1 and CDR2 (germline): LGHNA, YNFKEQ. Trimming pared 1 base from V and 0 bases from J, leaving 13 bases between. This CDR3 is CASSQVMRGSSGANVLTF. The CDR3 coding sequence is TGTGCCAGCAGCCAAGTTATGAGGGGCAGCTCTGGGGCCAACGTCCTGACTTTC.